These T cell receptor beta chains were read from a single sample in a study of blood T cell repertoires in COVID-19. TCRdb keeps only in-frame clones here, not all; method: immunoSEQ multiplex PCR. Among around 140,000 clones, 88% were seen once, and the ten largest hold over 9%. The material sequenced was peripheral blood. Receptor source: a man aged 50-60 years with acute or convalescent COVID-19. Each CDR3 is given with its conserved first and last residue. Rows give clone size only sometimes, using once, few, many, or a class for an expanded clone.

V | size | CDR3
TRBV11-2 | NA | CASSSTGTWEQFF
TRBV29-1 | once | CSVVGGFAGNTIYF
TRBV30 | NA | CAYSADFYNQPQHF
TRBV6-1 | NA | CASSEAGRGAISNTGELFF
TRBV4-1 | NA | CASSQAESSYEQYF
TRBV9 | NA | CASSEGGLNTEAFF
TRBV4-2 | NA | CASSQDVRRDTEAFF
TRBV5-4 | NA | CASSSPGLWGTEAFF
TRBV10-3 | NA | CAITGAVSGYGYTF
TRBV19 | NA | CASSIPAGADTQYF
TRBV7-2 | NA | CASSLVPGSHGYTF
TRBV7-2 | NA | CASTPRTGANYGYTF
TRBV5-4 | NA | CASSPRGQGAYNEKLFF
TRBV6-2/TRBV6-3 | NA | CASSPLALQAQHF
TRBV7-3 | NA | CASSRTGGMAEAFF
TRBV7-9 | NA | CASSLDRVGTF
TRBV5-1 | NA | CASSPQFTGSEQYF
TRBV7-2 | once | CASSLAQRGDPTEKLFF
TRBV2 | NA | CASSLFQRVEQFF
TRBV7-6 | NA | CASSQREGFNTGELFF
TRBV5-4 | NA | CATGRGADTEAFF
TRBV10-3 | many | CATGVGEARNQPQHF
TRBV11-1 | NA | CASSLLGGNLNEQYF
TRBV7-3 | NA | CASSLSPGAGEQFF
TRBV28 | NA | CASSLDSSTEAFF
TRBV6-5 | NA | CASSSTLQAFF
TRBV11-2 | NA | CASSLDLWTGDTGELFF
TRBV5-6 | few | CASSLTSGSNTEAFF
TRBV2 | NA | CARGSGGTEAFF
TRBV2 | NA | CASSGTGAWSTEAFF
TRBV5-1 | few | CASSWTGEDGYTF
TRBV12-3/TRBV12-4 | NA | CASSLRGDYGYTF
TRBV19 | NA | CASSIGVGQGTPQHF
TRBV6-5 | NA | CASSLTASNTGELFF
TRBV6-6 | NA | CASSRYRKLDRGRTGELFF
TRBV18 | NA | CASSLLVDEQFF
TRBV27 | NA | CASSYKRENYEQYF
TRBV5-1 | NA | CASSVTGYNSPLHF
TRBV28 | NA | CASSPPGGFGNYGYTF
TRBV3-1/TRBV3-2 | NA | CASSRGPGQGPLNYGYTF
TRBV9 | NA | CASSETGANTEAFF
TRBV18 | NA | CASSPQAGEGDTQYF
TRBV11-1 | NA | CASSIGPEGTEAFF
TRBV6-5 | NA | CASSYGLGRSEAFF
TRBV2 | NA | CASSGQGAWEKLFF
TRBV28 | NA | CASSLSRLAGGTYEQYF
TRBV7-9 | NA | CASSTVTGVAFF
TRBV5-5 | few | CASRGSPSYEQYF
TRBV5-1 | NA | CASSPDPQGSNTEAFF
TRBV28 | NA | CASSFMTSGSAGTQYF
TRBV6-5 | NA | CASRPTLQGPTEAFF
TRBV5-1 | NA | CASSFSPPVSGGGTDTQYF
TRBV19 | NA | CASMNRYTDTQYF
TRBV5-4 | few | CASSRGGLAVYNEQFF
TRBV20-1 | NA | CSASPGLAGRHEQFF
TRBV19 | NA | CASSIEGQGYNEQFF
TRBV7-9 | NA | CASSLTGGAGYGYTF
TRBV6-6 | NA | CASKEGQGPDEQYF
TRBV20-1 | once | CSAYPGVEAFF
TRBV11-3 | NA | CASSRGQGASYEQYF